The clone carrying this T cell receptor (beta chain) has a handful of counts. Its antigen is not identified. The record originates from a study of response to subunit inactivated influenza vaccine. Each CDR3 protein is one row after TCRdb ran MiXCR on the RT-PCR reads. The data show 550,000 to 600,000 distinct CDR3 sequences, over 9.5% seen once. The trim removed 7 bases at V and 6 bases at J, leaving 6 bases unmatched. This CDR3 region has 11 residues. The germline V gene has CDR1 SQVTM and CDR2 ANQGSEA. Overall study results and limits: It was the authors' suggestion that each seasonal influenza vaccination recruits few new T cells.

This chain uses TRBV29-1 with TRBJ2-7, with TRBD1 identical over 7 bases. The specimen was PBMCs from blood, collected on the day of vaccination. The receptor was isolated from a man aged 50 or older who received an inactivated influenza vaccine. CDR3: CSAVTGVEQYF. In DNA form, the CDR3 reads TGCAGCGCCGTAACAGGGGTCGAGCAGTACTTC.